This T cell receptor beta chain comes out of a study of CXCR3-negative and CXCR3-positive naive CD8 T cells. Study outcomes and limitations: Expression of CXCR3 was partially reduced after cryopreservation, and fresh PBMCs were used in most assays.

Points on this clonotype: Its antigen remains unknown.

This CDR3 has 13 amino acids. Germline-derived CDR1 and CDR2 are LNHDA and SQIVND (reference sequence). UMI-labeled 5' RACE yielded the TRB cDNA libraries. For each CDR3 protein, TCRdb gives one entry from its re-call of the 5' RACE reads, without DNA. The sample yields roughly 86,000 distinct CDR3 sequences, of which the top ten take up around 1%. The origin of this receptor is a human donor in good health. Some clones in this sample may be carry-over from other donors' samples. The V call is TRBV19, the J call TRBJ1-1; the D call of TRBD1 rests on TCRdb alone, since no DNA is present to check it. The material sequenced was naive CXCR3- CD8+ T cells from blood. As for subset: CD45RO-CCR7+CD27+CD95- naive CD8+ T cells lacking CXCR3 (TNR3-). The CDR3 loop is CASSIGALGEAFF.